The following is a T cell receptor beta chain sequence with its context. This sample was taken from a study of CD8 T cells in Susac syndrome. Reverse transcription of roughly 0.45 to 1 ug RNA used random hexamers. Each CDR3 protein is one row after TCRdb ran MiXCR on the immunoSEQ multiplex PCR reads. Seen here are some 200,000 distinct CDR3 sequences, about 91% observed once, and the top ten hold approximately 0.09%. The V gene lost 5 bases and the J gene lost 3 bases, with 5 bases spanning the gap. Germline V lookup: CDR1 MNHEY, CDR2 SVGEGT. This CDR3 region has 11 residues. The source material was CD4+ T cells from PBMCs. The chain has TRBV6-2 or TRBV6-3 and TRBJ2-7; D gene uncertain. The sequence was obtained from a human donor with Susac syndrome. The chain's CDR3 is CASSPLYEQYF. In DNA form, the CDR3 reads TGTGCCAGCAGTCCTCTCTACGAGCAGTACTTC.